The 20 T cell receptor beta chains below come from one sample, sequenced in a study of CD4 T cells in relation to SARS-CoV-2 and coronaviruses. CD4+ T cells from unexposed donors were obtained before the COVID-19 pandemic (2011-2018). CD4+ T cells were isolated from the cells after about nine days of culture. Libraries were prepared by immunoSEQ multiplex PCR; TCRdb keeps only in-frame clonotypes and omits some of them. Of around 12,000 clones listed, 75% to 85% are singletons. The antigens for these receptors are not known. Sample: CD4+ T cells from PBMCs, cultured in vitro. All receptors derive from a human donor in good health.

The V call is TRBV11-2, the J call TRBJ1-2, with 11 bases that match TRBD1. V shed 5 bases, J shed 6 bases, and the junction held 11 bases outside the gene matches. The CDR3 covers 16 residues. Per the germline V gene, CDR1 is SGHAT and CDR2 is FQNNGV. CDR3 sequence reads: CASSKFGTGGENGYTF. In DNA form, the CDR3 reads TGTGCCAGCAGCAAATTCGGGACAGGGGGGGAAAATGGCTACACCTTC.

This clone was picked up a small number of times. This chain uses TRBV7-9 with TRBJ2-4, with 11 bases matching TRBD2. CDR1 SEHNR and CDR2 FQNEAQ come from the germline V gene (reference sequence). The CDR3 runs 18 residues. V trimming: 4 bases; J trimming: 1 base; junction bases outside the gene matches: 9. In nucleotides, the CDR3 is TGTGCCAGCAGCTGGCCTAACCGACTAGCGGGGGCCAAAAACATTCAGTACTTC. Protein sequence: CASSWPNRLAGAKNIQYF.

V gene TRBV29-1 combines with J gene TRBJ2-6, with D perhaps matching TRBD1 (6 bases). Germline V gives CDR1 SQVTM, CDR2 ANQGSEA. V was clipped by 4 bases and J by 2 bases, with 12 bases between them. The CDR3 is 15 residues long. CDR3 loop: CSVVGSGAGANVLTF. In nucleotides, the CDR3 is TGCAGCGTTGTCGGGTCAGGGGCTGGGGCCAACGTCCTGACTTTC. Full variable domain (remainder filled in from reference TRBV29-1 and TRBJ2-6): SAVISQKPSRDICQRGTSLTIQCQVDSQVTMMFWYRQQPGQSLTLIATANQGSEATYESGFVIDKFPISRPNLTFSTLTVSNMSPEDSSIYLCSVVGSGAGANVLTFGAGSRLTVL.

This clone was recorded once. The genes are TRBV5-4 and TRBJ2-7; 8 bases line up with TRBD2. The CDR3 is 18 amino acids. After removal of 0 bases from V and 0 bases from J, the junction contained 11 bases not matched to a gene. Germline V gene lookup returns CDR1 SGHNT and CDR2 YYREEE (reference sequence). CDR3 in DNA: TGTGCCAGCAGCTTGGCCTTAAGAACTAGCGGTAGCTCCTACGAGCAGTACTTC. Its translation: CASSLALRTSGSSYEQYF. Together with reference TRBV5-4 and TRBJ2-7, the CDR3 gives the full variable domain: ETGVTQSPTHLIKTRGQQVTLRCSSQSGHNTVSWYQQALGQGPQFIFQYYREEENGRGNFPPRFSGLQFPNYSSELNVNALELDDSALYLCASSLALRTSGSSYEQYFGPGTRLTVT.

This clone has only one observation. CDR3 loop: CASSLHLQGRGADTQYF. The CDR3 nucleotides are TGTGCCAGCAGCTTACACTTACAGGGGCGGGGGGCAGATACGCAGTATTTT. The chain carries TRBV7-6 and TRBJ2-3, with a weak D call TRBD2 (8 bases). The V end was cut by 2 bases, the J end by 4 bases, with 19 bases between. Germline V gene sequence: CDR1 SGHVS, CDR2 FNYEAQ. This CDR3 comprises 17 residues.

V usage is TRBV10-3 and J usage is TRBJ1-5; TRBD1 might be the D (6 bases). V was shortened by 5 bases and J by 1 base, with 12 bases between the two germline ends. Germline CDR1 and CDR2: ENHRY and SYGVKD. The CDR3 loop spans 15 amino acids. CDR3 amino acids: CAISRDRRSNQPQHF. The CDR3 region has the DNA TGTGCCATCAGTCGAGACAGGAGGAGCAATCAGCCCCAGCATTTT.

The chain carries TRBV4-2 and TRBJ2-2, with 9 bases lining up with TRBD2. The CDR3 length is 15 residues. CDR1 and CDR2 from the germline V gene are LGHNA and YNFKEQ. V was clipped by 4 bases and J by 5 bases; unmatched bases: 5. CDR3 sequence: CASSPRTSETGELFF. CDR3 DNA sequence: TGTGCCAGCAGCCCCCGGACTAGCGAGACCGGGGAGCTGTTTTTT.

The genes are TRBV5-4 and TRBJ2-7; 7 bases are a match to TRBD2. V lost 4 bases, J lost 5 bases, and 12 bases stayed unmatched. Germline-derived CDR1 and CDR2 are SGHNT and YYREEE (reference sequence). This CDR3 contains 15 residues. CDR3 DNA: TGTGCCAGCAGCGTGGGGAGGGCTAGGCATGACGAGCAGTACTTC. Its protein is CASSVGRARHDEQYF.

The chain carries TRBV24-1 and TRBJ2-1, with D possibly being TRBD1 or TRBD2 (5 bases each). Germline V gene sequence: CDR1 KGHDR, CDR2 SFDVKD. V lost 9 bases and J 3 bases, leaving 11 bases between the germline ends. This CDR3 is built from 13 residues. The DNA of the CDR3 is TGTGCCACCGGGACCCCGGGCTACAATGAGCAGTTCTTC. Translation gives CATGTPGYNEQFF.

The chain joins TRBV2 to TRBJ2-3; 11 nucleotides line up with TRBD2. This CDR3 has 17 amino acids. The ends lost 4 bases at V and 2 bases at J; junction bases unmatched: 8. Germline CDR1 and CDR2: SNHLY and FYNNEI. CDR3 amino acids: CASSGASGGSPTDTQYF. The CDR3 DNA reads as TGTGCCAGCAGTGGAGCTAGCGGGGGGTCCCCCACAGATACGCAGTATTTT.

The chain carries TRBV9 and TRBJ1-3; D gene ambiguous. From germline, CDR1 is SGDLS and CDR2 YYNGEE. The V end lost 4 bases, the J end lost 0 bases, and 11 bases lay between the germline ends. The CDR3 has 15 residues. DNA of the CDR3: TGTGCCAGCAGCCCCCGCACAGCCTCTGGAAACACCATATATTTT. Amino acid sequence: CASSPRTASGNTIYF. The whole variable domain, remainder taken from reference TRBV9 and TRBJ1-3, is DSGVTQTPKHLITATGQRVTLRCSPRSGDLSVYWYQQSLDQGLQFLIQYYNGEERAKGNILERFSAQQFPDLHSELNLSSLELGDSALYFCASSPRTASGNTIYFGEGSWLTVV.

This rearrangement joins TRBV12-3 or TRBV12-4 to TRBJ2-7; tentative D call: TRBD2 (5 bases). The ends were cut back, 1 base at V and 6 bases at J, with 10 bases in the middle. The CDR3 is 13 amino acids. The CDR3 region has the DNA TGTGCCAGCAGTTTAGTTACCAGCGGCGAGCAGTACTTC. It translates to CASSLVTSGEQYF.

This chain uses TRBV3-1 (or the pseudogene TRBV3-2) with TRBJ2-5; unclear D gene. V lost 1 base and J lost 2, with 5 bases in between. Germline V gene data show CDR1 as LGHDT and CDR2 as YNNKEL (reference sequence). The length of the CDR3 is 13 residues. The CDR3 DNA sequence: TGTGCCAGCAGCCAAGTCCTACAAGAGACCCAGTACTTC. Amino acid sequence: CASSQVLQETQYF.

V and J are TRBV27 and TRBJ1-1, with TRBD1 matching over 8 bases. The germline CDR1 and CDR2 sequences are MNHEY and SMNVEV (reference sequence). This CDR3 contains 16 residues. The J segment lost 1 base and the V segment lost 2 bases, leaving 6 bases of the junction unmatched. The CDR3 spells CASSLRGRGPNTEAFF. The CDR3, as DNA: TGTGCCAGCAGTTTAAGGGGCAGGGGGCCGAACACTGAAGCTTTCTTT.

The CDR3 reads CSVEARGGTGEQYF. The CDR3 DNA is TGCAGCGTTGAAGCGCGCGGGGGGACAGGCGAGCAGTACTTC. V gene TRBV29-1 combines with J gene TRBJ2-7; the D gene could be TRBD1 or TRBD2 (8 bases each). V lost 1 base to trimming and J lost 6 bases, with 16 bases between them. The CDR3 spans 14 residues. The germline CDR1 and CDR2 sequences are SQVTM and ANQGSEA.

The chain recombines TRBV29-1 with TRBJ1-1, with TRBD1 as a possible D gene (5 bases). V lost 7 bases and J 6 bases, leaving 21 bases between the germline ends. The CDR3 spans 14 residues. In germline, CDR1 is SQVTM, CDR2 ANQGSEA. CDR3 residues: CSGHYQGNGAEAFF. CDR3 coding DNA: TGCAGCGGCCACTATCAGGGAAATGGCGCTGAAGCTTTCTTT. Based on the CDR3 plus reference TRBV29-1 and TRBJ1-1, the full variable domain is SAVISQKPSRDICQRGTSLTIQCQVDSQVTMMFWYRQQPGQSLTLIATANQGSEATYESGFVIDKFPISRPNLTFSTLTVSNMSPEDSSIYLCSGHYQGNGAEAFFGQGTRLTVV.

The chain employs TRBV5-4 and TRBJ1-5; no reliable D call. CDR3 size: 13 residues. V lost 9 bases and J 2 bases, leaving 12 bases between the germline ends. Germline V gene sequence: CDR1 SGHNT, CDR2 YYREEE (reference sequence). The CDR3 DNA follows: TGTGCCATTTGGGATTTGGGCAATCAGCCCCAGCATTTT. The encoded protein is CAIWDLGNQPQHF.

About this clone: Its ends do not fully match the called genes, so a read error is possible. The V and J genes are TRBV28 and TRBJ1-6, with a weak D call TRBD1 (5 bases). Germline assignment: CDR1 MDHEN and CDR2 SYDVKM. The CDR3 is 15 amino acids. This CDR3 is CASSFRPGESSPLHF. The CDR3, as DNA: TGTGCCAGTAGTTTTAGGCCGGGGGAGAGTTCACCCCTCCACTTT.

J is TRBJ1-2 and V is TRBV3-1 (or the pseudogene TRBV3-2); no reliable D call. V was clipped by 5 bases and J by 7 bases, with 14 bases between them. Germline assignment: CDR1 LGHDT and CDR2 YNNKEL (reference sequence). The CDR3 totals 13 residues. The CDR3 loop is CASSGREGGGYTF. The CDR3 DNA reads TGTGCCAGCAGCGGCCGGGAAGGAGGTGGCTACACCTTC.

This clone was counted a single time. The chain combines TRBV3-1 (or the pseudogene TRBV3-2) with TRBJ2-1; 8 positions match TRBD2. After removal of 0 bases from V and 5 bases from J, the junction contained 3 bases not matched to a gene. The length of the CDR3 is 15 residues. Germline CDR1 and CDR2: LGHDT and YNNKEL (reference sequence). The CDR3 region is CASSQDSGRHNEQFF. In nucleotides, the CDR3 is TGTGCCAGCAGCCAAGACAGCGGGAGACACAATGAGCAGTTCTTC.